Presented here are 23 T cell receptor beta chains from one specimen sequenced in a study of beta chain features in type 1 diabetes. TCRB transcripts that were expressed got sequenced, as all of the isolated RNA had been reverse transcribed. Clones were sequenced by immunoSEQ multiplex PCR, and TCRdb holds only the in-frame ones, with some missing. The sample lists 200,000 to 250,000 clones; over 8.5% were seen once. Sequencing was performed on naive CD4+ T cells from blood. These receptors originate from a woman aged 18 to 35 in good health.

The V call is TRBV5-4, the J call TRBJ2-5, with 8 bases lining up with TRBD1. The V segment lost 7 bases and the J segment 4 bases; nucleotides outside the gene matches: 9. This CDR3 region has 14 residues. From germline, CDR1 is SGHNT and CDR2 YYREEE (reference sequence). Here the CDR3 DNA reads TGTGCCAGCTTCTTCCAGGGGGCGCGAGAGACCCAGTACTTC. Its translation is CASFFQGARETQYF.

This sequence joins TRBV5-1 and TRBJ2-1, with 9 bases lining up with TRBD1. Germline V lookup: CDR1 SGHRS, CDR2 YFSETQ. The CDR3 extends over 14 amino acids. V was pared by 4 bases and J by 7 bases, with 6 bases of the junction left unmatched. In DNA form, the CDR3 reads TGCGCCAGCAGCCCCCGGGACAGGGCTAATGAGCAGTTCTTC. This encodes CASSPRDRANEQFF.

This rearrangement joins TRBV5-1 to TRBJ1-1; 8 positions agree with TRBD1. Trimming removed 4 bases from V and 1 base from J; junction bases left unmatched: 3. From germline, CDR1 is SGHRS and CDR2 YFSETQ. The CDR3 is 14 residues long. CDR3 protein: CASSEGQANTEAFF. CDR3 nucleotide sequence: TGCGCCAGCAGCGAGGGACAGGCGAACACTGAAGCTTTCTTT.

This clone was found a few times. The chain has TRBV19 and TRBJ2-7; TRBD1 might be the D (6 bases). The CDR3 is 16 amino acids. Trimming took 4 bases from V and 1 from J, leaving 17 bases between them. The germline V gene encodes CDR1 LNHDA and CDR2 SQIVND (reference sequence). CDR3 residues: CASSTTGTLVSYEQYF. In DNA form, the CDR3 reads TGTGCCAGTAGTACCACCGGGACACTGGTATCCTACGAGCAGTACTTC.

This rearrangement joins TRBV13 to TRBJ2-1, with TRBD2 identical over 11 bases. V was pared by 3 bases and J by 4 bases, with 17 bases of the junction left unmatched. There are 20 residues in the CDR3. CDR1 and CDR2 (germline): PRHDT, FYEKMQ (reference sequence). CDR3 in amino acids: CASSFPKLAGVSPGYNEQFF. CDR3 DNA: TGTGCCAGCAGCTTCCCGAAACTAGCGGGAGTTTCCCCGGGTTACAATGAGCAGTTCTTC.

This clone was observed a handful of times. Additional DNA sequences in this sample encode the identical CDR3. The chain couples TRBV5-1 to TRBJ1-5; D might be TRBD1 (6 bases). Deletions cut 0 bases from V and 6 bases from J, with 10 bases between. Per the germline V gene, CDR1 is SGHRS and CDR2 is YFSETQ. This CDR3 region has 14 residues. In DNA, the CDR3 is TGCGCCAGCAGCTTGGGTGGGGGCGGTCAGCCCCAGCATTTT. Translation: CASSLGGGGQPQHF.

The chain recombines TRBV18 with TRBJ1-5, with TRBD1 matching 8 bases. The junction had 15 bases not matched to a gene; V was cut back by 2 bases and J by 6 bases. The CDR3 is 18 amino acids. CDR1 and CDR2 from the germline V gene are KGHSH and LQKENI. This CDR3 reads CASSPTGYPGQVGQPQHF. CDR3 nucleotides: TGTGCCAGCTCACCAACTGGGTATCCGGGACAGGTTGGTCAGCCCCAGCATTTT. Combining the CDR3 with reference TRBV18 and TRBJ1-5 gives the whole variable domain NAGVMQNPRHLVRRRGQEARLRCSPMKGHSHVYWYRQLPEEGLKFMVYLQKENIIDESGMPKERFSAEFPKEGPSILRIQQVVRGDSAAYFCASSPTGYPGQVGQPQHFGDGTRLSIL.

This sequence joins TRBV6-6 and TRBJ1-5; a possible D gene is TRBD1 (5 bases). Germline CDR1 MNHNY, CDR2 SVGAGI (reference sequence). The CDR3 contains 14 residues. Trimming removed 6 bases from V and 9 bases from J, with 18 bases in between. In DNA form, the CDR3 reads TGTGCCAGCAGACCCACAGGTATGGTCGCGCCCCAGCATTTT. Translated: CASRPTGMVAPQHF.

The chain joins TRBV30 to TRBJ1-2; no clear D. V lost 0 bases and J lost 3, with 11 bases in between. The germline V gene has CDR1 GTSNPN and CDR2 SVGIG (reference sequence). The CDR3 covers 14 residues. In DNA form, the CDR3 reads TGTGCCTGGAGTGTACGAGGGTCAGACTATGGCTACACCTTC. It encodes CAWSVRGSDYGYTF. Together with reference TRBV30 and TRBJ1-2, the CDR3 gives the full variable domain: SQTIHQWPATLVQPVGSPLSLECTVEGTSNPNLYWYRQAAGRGLQLLFYSVGIGQISSEVPQNLSASRPQDRQFILSSKKLLLSDSGFYLCAWSVRGSDYGYTFGSGTRLTVV.

This clone was observed once. This sequence joins TRBV19 and TRBJ1-1; no firm D call. The CDR3 totals 11 residues. CDR1 is LNHDA and CDR2 is SQIVND in the germline V gene (reference sequence). V was clipped by 5 bases and J by 4 bases, with 5 bases between them. The CDR3 DNA sequence: TGTGCCAGTAGTCGGGGCACTGAAGCTTTCTTT. Protein product: CASSRGTEAFF.

The gene calls are TRBV18 and TRBJ1-3; 8 bases fit TRBD1. The CDR3 totals 17 residues. Looked up from germline, CDR1 is KGHSH and CDR2 is LQKENI. The junction had 15 bases not matched to a gene; V was cut back by 3 bases and J by 8 bases. DNA for the CDR3: TGTGCCAGCTCACCCCAGACAGGGGCCCATCCCCCGGACACCATATATTTT. Translation gives CASSPQTGAHPPDTIYF.

The chain uses TRBV15 and TRBJ1-1; D is ambiguous. CDR1 and CDR2 from the germline V gene are LNHNV and YYDKDF (reference sequence). V was cut by 0 bases and J by 5 bases, with 13 bases left in between. This CDR3 comprises 15 residues. The CDR3 reads CATSRDKVRGTEAFF. The CDR3 nucleotides read TGTGCCACCAGCAGAGATAAGGTCAGAGGGACTGAAGCTTTCTTT.

In this sample, this clone turned up many times. The V gene is TRBV9, the J gene TRBJ2-7; 9 nucleotides match TRBD1. CDR3 size: 14 residues. With 2 bases clipped from V and 6 bases from J, the junction kept 6 bases outside the gene matches. The germline V gene has CDR1 SGDLS and CDR2 YYNGEE. The CDR3 nucleotides read TGTGCCAGCAGCGTGGGACAGGGAAGATTCGAGCAGTACTTC. Amino acid sequence: CASSVGQGRFEQYF.

This clone was counted at least ten times. The CDR3 DNA reads TGTGCCAGCAGCCACAGGGGACTAGCGGGGCTACTAGCCAAAAACATTCAGTACTTC. This translates into CASSHRGLAGLLAKNIQYF. The J gene is TRBJ2-4, the V gene TRBV11-2; TRBD2 agrees at 13 bases. The trim removed 5 bases at V and 0 bases at J, leaving 10 bases unmatched. Per germline, CDR1 SGHAT and CDR2 FQNNGV. The CDR3 is 19 amino acids.

The genes are TRBV9 and TRBJ2-5, with 15 bases identical to TRBD2. Per germline, CDR1 SGDLS and CDR2 YYNGEE. V lost 3 bases, J lost 5 bases, and 5 bases stayed unmatched. There are 16 residues in the CDR3. CDR3 bases: TGTGCCAGCAGCGGGACTAGCGGGAGGGCCTGGGAGACCCAGTACTTC. Its translation: CASSGTSGRAWETQYF.

The chain carries TRBV30 and TRBJ2-7; no definite D call. This CDR3 contains 11 residues. V was shortened by 2 bases and J by 4 bases, with 6 bases between the two germline ends. CDR1 is GTSNPN, CDR2 SVGIG, per germline (reference sequence). In DNA, the CDR3 is TGTGCCTGGAGTATGCGATACGAGCAGTACTTC. Translation: CAWSMRYEQYF.

The J gene is TRBJ2-3, the V gene TRBV5-1, with TRBD1 identical over 7 bases. With 1 base clipped from V and 5 bases from J, the junction kept 10 bases outside the gene matches. Germline V gives CDR1 SGHRS, CDR2 YFSETQ. This CDR3 spans 16 amino acids. CDR3: CASSLLARGTRDTQYF. CDR3 nucleotides: TGCGCCAGCAGCTTGCTTGCCAGGGGGACCCGAGATACGCAGTATTTT.

The CDR3 here is CASGQFPNEKLFF. The CDR3 DNA reads TGTGCCAGCGGACAGTTCCCTAATGAAAAACTGTTTTTT. V gene TRBV2 combines with J gene TRBJ1-4; D possibly corresponds to TRBD1 (6 bases). Per germline, CDR1 SNHLY and CDR2 FYNNEI. V was trimmed by 8 bases and J by 3 bases, leaving 10 bases between them. The CDR3 contains 13 residues.

The J gene is TRBJ1-2, the V gene TRBV4-2; TRBD1 agrees at 11 bases. CDR1 and CDR2 from the germline V gene are LGHNA and YNFKEQ. The CDR3 is made up of 15 amino acids. The V and J ends lost 4 bases and 3 bases, in that order; junction bases with no gene match: 4. The CDR3 region has the DNA TGTGCCAGCAGCCCCGGGACAGGGGGAGACTATGGCTACACCTTC. Its protein product is CASSPGTGGDYGYTF.

The V gene is TRBV7-9, the J gene TRBJ1-2; D is unresolved. The CDR3 is 13 amino acids. The germline V gene encodes CDR1 SEHNR and CDR2 FQNEAQ (reference sequence). V lost 1 base to trimming and J lost 8 bases, with 11 bases between them. CDR3 coding DNA: TGTGCCAGCAGCTTAGAGCATATTGTGGGCTACACCTTC. Amino acids: CASSLEHIVGYTF.

This clone was seen a few times. The chain uses TRBV7-2 and TRBJ2-7, with D possibly TRBD1 on 6 matching bases. This CDR3 is 14 amino acids long. V dropped 5 bases and J dropped 7 bases, with 18 bases sitting between them. Germline V gene data show CDR1 as SGHTA and CDR2 as FQGNSA. The CDR3: CASSQDRTLREQYF. DNA of the CDR3: TGTGCCAGCAGCCAGGACAGAACCTTACGGGAGCAGTACTTC. Together with reference TRBV7-2 and TRBJ2-7, the CDR3 gives the full variable domain: GAGVSQSPSNKVTEKGKDVELRCDPISGHTALYWYRQSLGQGLEFLIYFQGNSAPDKSGLPSDRFSAERTGGSVSTLTIQRTQQEDSAVYLCASSQDRTLREQYFGPGTRLTVT.

This clone has a handful of counts. V is TRBV14 and J is TRBJ2-2, with D possibly being TRBD1 (6 bases). CDR3 length equals 16 residues. Looked up from germline, CDR1 is SGHDN and CDR2 is FVKESK. Between the trimmed V and J ends, which lost 2 bases and 3 bases, there was a span of 13 bases. As DNA, the CDR3 is TGTGCCAGCAGCCAAAACCAGGGGATGTACACCGGGGAGCTGTTTTTT. Translating it yields CASSQNQGMYTGELFF.

The table lists this clone with a few counts. The rearrangement joins TRBV23-1 to TRBJ1-1, with TRBD1 matching over 9 bases. TRBV23-1 counts as an open reading frame of uncertain function. There are 15 residues in the CDR3. V shed 0 bases and J 1 base; nucleotides not matched to a gene: 0. The DNA for the CDR3 is TGCGCCAGCAGTCAATCGACAGGGGGGAACACTGAAGCTTTCTTT. It encodes CASSQSTGGNTEAFF.